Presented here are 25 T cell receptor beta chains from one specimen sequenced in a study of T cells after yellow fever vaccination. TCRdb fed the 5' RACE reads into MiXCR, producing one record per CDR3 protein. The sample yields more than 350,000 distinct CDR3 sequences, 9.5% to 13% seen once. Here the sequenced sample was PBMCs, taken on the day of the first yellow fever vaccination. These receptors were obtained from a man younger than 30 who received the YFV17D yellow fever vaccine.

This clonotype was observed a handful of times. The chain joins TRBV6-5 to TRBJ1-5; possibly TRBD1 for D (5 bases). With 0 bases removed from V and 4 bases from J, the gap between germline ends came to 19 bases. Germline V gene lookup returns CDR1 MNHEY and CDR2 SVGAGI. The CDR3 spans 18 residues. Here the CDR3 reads CASSYSHTAGRGNQPQHF. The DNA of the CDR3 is TGTGCCAGCAGTTACTCGCATACCGCAGGGAGGGGTAATCAGCCCCAGCATTTT.

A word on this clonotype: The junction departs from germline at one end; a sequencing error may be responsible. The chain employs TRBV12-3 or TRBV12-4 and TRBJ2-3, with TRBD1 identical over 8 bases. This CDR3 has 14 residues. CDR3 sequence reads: CASSPRTGWDTHYF. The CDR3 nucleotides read TGTGCCAGCAGTCCCCGGACAGGGTGGGATACGCATTATTTT.

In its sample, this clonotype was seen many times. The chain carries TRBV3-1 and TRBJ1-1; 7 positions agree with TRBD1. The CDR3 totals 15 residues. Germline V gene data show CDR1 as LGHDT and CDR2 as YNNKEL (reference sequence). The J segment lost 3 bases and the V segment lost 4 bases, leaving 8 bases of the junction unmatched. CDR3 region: CASSRWDSRYTEAFF. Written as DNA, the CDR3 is TGTGCCAGCAGCCGTTGGGACAGCCGATACACTGAAGCTTTCTTT.

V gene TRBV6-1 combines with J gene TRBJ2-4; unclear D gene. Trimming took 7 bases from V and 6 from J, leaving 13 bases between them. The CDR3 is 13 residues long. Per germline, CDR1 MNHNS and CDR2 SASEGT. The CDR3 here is CASKSGGSNIQYF. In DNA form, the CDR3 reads TGTGCCAGCAAGTCGGGCGGCTCAAACATTCAGTACTTC.

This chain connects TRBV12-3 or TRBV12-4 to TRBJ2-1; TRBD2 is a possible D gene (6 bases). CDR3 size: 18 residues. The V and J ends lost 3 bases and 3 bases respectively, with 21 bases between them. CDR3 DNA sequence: TGTGCCAGCAGTTTCCCCCGGAACGGGCGGGGAGGCTACAATGAGCAGTTCTTC. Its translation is CASSFPRNGRGGYNEQFF.

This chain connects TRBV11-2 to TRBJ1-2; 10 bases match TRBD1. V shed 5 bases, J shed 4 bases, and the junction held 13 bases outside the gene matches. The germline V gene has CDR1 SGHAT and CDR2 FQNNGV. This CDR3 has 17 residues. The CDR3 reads CASSPISDRGRRYGYTF. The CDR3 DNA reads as TGTGCCAGCAGCCCCATATCAGACAGGGGGCGTCGCTATGGCTACACCTTC.

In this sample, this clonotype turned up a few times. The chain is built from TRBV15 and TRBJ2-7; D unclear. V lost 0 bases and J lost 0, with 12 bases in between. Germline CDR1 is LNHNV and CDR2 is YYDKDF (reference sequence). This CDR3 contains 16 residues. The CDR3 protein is CATSRDQFGDSYEQYF. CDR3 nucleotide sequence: TGTGCCACCAGCAGAGATCAGTTCGGAGACTCCTACGAGCAGTACTTC.

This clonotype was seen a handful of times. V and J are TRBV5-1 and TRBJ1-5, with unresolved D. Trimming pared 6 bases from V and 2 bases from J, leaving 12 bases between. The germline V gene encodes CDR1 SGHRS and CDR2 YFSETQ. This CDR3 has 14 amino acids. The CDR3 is CASKADVGNQPQHF. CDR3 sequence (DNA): TGCGCCAGCAAGGCGGATGTAGGCAATCAGCCCCAGCATTTT.

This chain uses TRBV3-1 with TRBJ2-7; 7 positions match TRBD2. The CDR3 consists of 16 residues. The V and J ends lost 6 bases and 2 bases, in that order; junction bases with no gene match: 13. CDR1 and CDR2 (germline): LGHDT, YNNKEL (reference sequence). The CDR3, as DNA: TGTGCCAGCAGTAATATGGGTCGACTAGCCCCCTACGAGCAGTACTTC. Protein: CASSNMGRLAPYEQYF.

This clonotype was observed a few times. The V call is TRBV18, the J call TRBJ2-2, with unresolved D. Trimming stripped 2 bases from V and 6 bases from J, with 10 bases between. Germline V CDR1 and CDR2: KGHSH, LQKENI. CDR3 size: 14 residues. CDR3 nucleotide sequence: TGTGCCAGCTCACCAGGTCCCAGGTCCGGGGAGCTGTTTTTT. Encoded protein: CASSPGPRSGELFF.

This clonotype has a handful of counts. The CDR3: CASSLQTGRVETGELFF. DNA of the CDR3: TGTGCCAGCAGCCTACAGACAGGGAGAGTTGAAACCGGGGAGCTGTTTTTT. The chain has TRBV7-2 and TRBJ2-2; 7 bases agree with TRBD1. The CDR3 sequence is 17 residues long. V lost 5 bases, J lost 5 bases, and 14 bases stayed unmatched. The V gene's germline CDR1 is SGHTA and CDR2 FQGNSA. The entire variable domain, with the rest obtained from reference TRBV7-2 and TRBJ2-2, is as follows: GAGVSQSPSNKVTEKGKDVELRCDPISGHTALYWYRQSLGQGLEFLIYFQGNSAPDKSGLPSDRFSAERTGGSVSTLTIQRTQQEDSAVYLCASSLQTGRVETGELFFGEGSRLTVL.

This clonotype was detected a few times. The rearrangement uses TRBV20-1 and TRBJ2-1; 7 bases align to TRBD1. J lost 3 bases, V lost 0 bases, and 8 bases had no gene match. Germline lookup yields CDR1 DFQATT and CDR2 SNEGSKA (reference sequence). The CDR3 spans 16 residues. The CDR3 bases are TGCAGTGCTAGAGATCATAGACAGGGATACTACAATGAGCAGTTCTTC. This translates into CSARDHRQGYYNEQFF.

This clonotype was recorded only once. As DNA, the CDR3 is TGTGCCAGCAAACTACCGGGACAGGGGGCGGATGGCTACACCTTC. It is translated as CASKLPGQGADGYTF. This chain links TRBV6-1 with TRBJ1-2, with 12 bases lining up with TRBD1. V gave up 7 bases and J gave up 6 bases; unmatched junction bases: 9. The CDR3 is 15 amino acids. Germline CDR1 reads MNHNS; CDR2 reads SASEGT.

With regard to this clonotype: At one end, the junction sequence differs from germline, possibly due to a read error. Here the CDR3 reads CASSLAWTEELFF. As DNA, the CDR3 is TGTGCCAGCAGCTTAGCTTGGACCGAGGAGCTGTTTTTT. The chain combines TRBV7-2 with TRBJ2-2; unclear D gene. Looked up from germline, CDR1 is SGHTA and CDR2 is FQGNSA. This CDR3 has 13 residues.

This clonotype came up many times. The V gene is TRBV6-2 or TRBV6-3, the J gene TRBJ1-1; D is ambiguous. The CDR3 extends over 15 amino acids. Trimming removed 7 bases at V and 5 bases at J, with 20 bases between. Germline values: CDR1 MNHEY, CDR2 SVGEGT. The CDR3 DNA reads TGTGCCAGCACCATACGAGGCGGCGTTGGGACTGAAGCTTTCTTT. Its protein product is CASTIRGGVGTEAFF.

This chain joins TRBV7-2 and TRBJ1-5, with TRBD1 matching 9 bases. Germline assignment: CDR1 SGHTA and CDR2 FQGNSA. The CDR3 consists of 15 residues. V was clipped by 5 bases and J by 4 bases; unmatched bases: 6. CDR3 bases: TGTGCCAGCAGCGGGGGGACAGGGTGGAATCAGCCCCAGCATTTT. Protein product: CASSGGTGWNQPQHF. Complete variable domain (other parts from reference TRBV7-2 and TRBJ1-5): GAGVSQSPSNKVTEKGKDVELRCDPISGHTALYWYRQSLGQGLEFLIYFQGNSAPDKSGLPSDRFSAERTGGSVSTLTIQRTQQEDSAVYLCASSGGTGWNQPQHFGDGTRLSIL.

The CDR3 reads CASSGQYGNSPLHF. The DNA for the CDR3 is TGTGCCAGCAGCGGACAATACGGGAACTCACCCCTCCACTTT. The rearrangement uses TRBV9 and TRBJ1-6; unclear D gene. From germline, CDR1 is SGDLS and CDR2 YYNGEE. The CDR3 covers 14 residues. With 3 bases removed from V and 10 bases from J, the gap between germline ends came to 14 bases.

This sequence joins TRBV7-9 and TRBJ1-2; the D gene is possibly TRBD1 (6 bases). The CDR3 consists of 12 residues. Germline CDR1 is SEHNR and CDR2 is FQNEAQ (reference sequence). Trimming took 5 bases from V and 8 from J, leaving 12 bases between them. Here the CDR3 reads CASSPQGYGYTF. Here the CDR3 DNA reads TGTGCCAGCAGCCCACAGGGTTACGGCTACACCTTC. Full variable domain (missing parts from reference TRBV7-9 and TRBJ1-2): DTGVSQNPRHKITKRGQNVTFRCDPISEHNRLYWYRQTLGQGPEFLTYFQNEAQLEKSRLLSDRFSAERPKGSFSTLEIQRTEQGDSAMYLCASSPQGYGYTFGSGTRLTVV.

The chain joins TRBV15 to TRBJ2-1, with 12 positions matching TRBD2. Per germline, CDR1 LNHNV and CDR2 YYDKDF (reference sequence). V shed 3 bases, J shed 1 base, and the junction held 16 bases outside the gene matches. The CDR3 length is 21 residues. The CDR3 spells CATSSPNTLAGGPRSYNEQFF. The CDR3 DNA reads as TGTGCCACCAGCAGTCCAAACACCCTAGCGGGGGGGCCCAGGTCCTACAATGAGCAGTTCTTC.

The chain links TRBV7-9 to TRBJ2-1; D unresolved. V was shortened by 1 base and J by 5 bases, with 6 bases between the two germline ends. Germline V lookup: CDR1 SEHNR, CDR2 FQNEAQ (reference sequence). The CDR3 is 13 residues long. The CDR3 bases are TGTGCCAGCAGCTTAGAGGTGGACAATGAGCAGTTCTTC. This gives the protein CASSLEVDNEQFF.

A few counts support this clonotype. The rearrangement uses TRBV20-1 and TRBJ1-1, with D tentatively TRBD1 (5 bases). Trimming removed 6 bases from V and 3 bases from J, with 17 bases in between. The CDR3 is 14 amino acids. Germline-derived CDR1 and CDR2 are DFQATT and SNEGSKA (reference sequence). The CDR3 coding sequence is TGCAGTGCCGCGGGGCGGGTTCGGGACACTGAAGCTTTCTTT. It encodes CSAAGRVRDTEAFF.

The CDR3 is CASSETPRGQSSYEQYV. The CDR3 nucleotides read TGTGCCAGCAGTGAAACACCGAGGGGGCAATCCTCCTACGAGCAGTACGTC. The chain carries TRBV25-1 and TRBJ2-7; 7 positions agree with TRBD1. CDR3 length equals 17 residues. CDR1 is MGHDK, CDR2 SYGVNS, per germline. V lost 2 bases, J lost 0 bases, and 10 bases stayed unmatched.

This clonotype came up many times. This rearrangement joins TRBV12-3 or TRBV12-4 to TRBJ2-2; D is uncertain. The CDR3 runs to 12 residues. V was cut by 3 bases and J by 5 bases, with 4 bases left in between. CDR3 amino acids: CASSFGTGELFF. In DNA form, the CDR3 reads TGTGCCAGCAGTTTCGGGACCGGGGAGCTGTTTTTT.

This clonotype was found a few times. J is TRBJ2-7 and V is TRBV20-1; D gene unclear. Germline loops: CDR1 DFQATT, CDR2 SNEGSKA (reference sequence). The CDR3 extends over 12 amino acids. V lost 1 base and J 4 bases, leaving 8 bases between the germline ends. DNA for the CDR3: TGCAGTGCTAGAGGTATTGATTACGAGCAGTACGTC. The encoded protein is CSARGIDYEQYV.

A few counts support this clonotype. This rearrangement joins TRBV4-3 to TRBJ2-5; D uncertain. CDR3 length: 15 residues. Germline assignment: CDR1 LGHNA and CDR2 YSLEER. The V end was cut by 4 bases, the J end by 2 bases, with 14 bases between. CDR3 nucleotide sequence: TGCGCCAGCAGCCGAACTGGAATGGGACAAGAGACCCAGTACTTC. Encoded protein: CASSRTGMGQETQYF.